The 15 T cell receptor beta chains below were found in one sample sequenced in a study of OX40 agonist ivuxolimab in advanced cancers. The data were produced by immunoSEQ multiplex PCR, yet TCRdb's version contains in-frame clones alone and is incomplete. The sample lists approximately 47,000 clones; 81% were seen once. The source was CD4+ or CD8+ T cells sorted from blood, collected in a trial of the OX40 agonist ivuxolimab. The receptors derive from an adult with an advanced solid tumor such as melanoma, head and neck, liver or kidney cancer.

The rearrangement uses TRBV19 and TRBJ1-5; possible D gene TRBD1, 5 bases. The germline gives CDR1 LNHDA, CDR2 SQIVND (reference sequence). Trimming left V 7 bases short and J 0 bases short, with 19 bases between. There are 17 residues in the CDR3. The CDR3 DNA reads as TGTGCCAGTACCCTTGGGGGGGATGATTATAGCAATCAGCCCCAGCATTTT. It specifies CASTLGGDDYSNQPQHF.

The CDR3 spells CASSSAGGYTQYF. DNA for the CDR3: TGTGCCAGCAGTTCGGCGGGAGGCTATACGCAGTATTTT. The chain links TRBV6-5 to TRBJ2-3, with 8 bases that match TRBD2. The ends lost 4 bases at V and 7 bases at J; junction bases unmatched: 4. Germline values: CDR1 MNHEY, CDR2 SVGAGI. The CDR3 covers 13 residues.

In its sample, this clone was seen once. V and J are TRBV2 and TRBJ2-7; TRBD2 agrees at 13 bases. This CDR3 has 17 amino acids. Germline V lookup: CDR1 SNHLY, CDR2 FYNNEI. V trimming: 4 bases; J trimming: 0 bases; junction bases outside the gene matches: 6. The CDR3 DNA follows: TGTGCCAGCAGTGGACTAGCGGGAGGATTAAACTCCTACGAGCAGTACTTC. Its translation: CASSGLAGGLNSYEQYF.

V gene TRBV5-4 combines with J gene TRBJ2-1; TRBD2 agrees at 8 bases. The CDR3 spans 15 residues. The ends lost 4 bases at V and 7 bases at J; junction bases unmatched: 10. Germline V gene sequence: CDR1 SGHNT, CDR2 YYREEE (reference sequence). The CDR3 DNA sequence: TGTGCCAGCAGCGCTACTAGCGGCCTAGGTAATGAGCAGTTCTTC. It encodes CASSATSGLGNEQFF.

This clone was observed a few times. V gene TRBV5-1 combines with J gene TRBJ2-3, with a possible D match to TRBD2 (6 bases). Trimming pared 0 bases from V and 2 bases from J, leaving 13 bases between. The CDR3 totals 16 residues. CDR1 is SGHRS and CDR2 is YFSETQ in the germline V gene. CDR3 DNA sequence: TGCGCCAGCAGCTTGGCCGTAAGGGAGGACACAGATACGCAGTATTTT. This sequence encodes CASSLAVREDTDTQYF.

The chain recombines TRBV19 with TRBJ1-1; 8 bases agree with TRBD1. There are 14 residues in the CDR3. The V gene end was trimmed by 6 bases and the J gene end by 1 base; junction bases not matched to a gene: 4. From germline, CDR1 is LNHDA and CDR2 SQIVND (reference sequence). CDR3 in amino acids: CASSIQGGNTEAFF. In DNA, the CDR3 is TGTGCCAGTAGCATACAGGGGGGGAACACTGAAGCTTTCTTT.

The rearrangement links TRBV7-8 to TRBJ1-1, with no clear D. Germline CDR1 is SGHVS and CDR2 is FQNEAQ. There are 16 residues in the CDR3. Trimming shortened V by 2 bases and J by 3 bases, and 16 bases separated the two germline ends. The chain's CDR3 is CASSLRFWEGDTEAFF. The CDR3 nucleotides are TGTGCCAGCAGCTTAAGGTTTTGGGAAGGCGACACTGAAGCTTTCTTT. Looking up the rest from reference TRBV7-8 and TRBJ1-1 gives the full variable domain: GAGVSQSPRYKVAKRGQDVALRCDPISGHVSLFWYQQALGQGPEFLTYFQNEAQLDKSGLPSDRFFAERPEGSVSTLKIQRTQQEDSAVYLCASSLRFWEGDTEAFFGQGTRLTVV.

This chain's CDR3 is CASSIDNRGNSNQPQHF. In DNA, the CDR3 is TGTGCCAGTAGTATAGATAATCGGGGTAACAGCAATCAGCCCCAGCATTTT. The chain employs TRBV19 and TRBJ1-5; D gene unclear. CDR3 length equals 17 residues. V shed 0 bases and J shed 1 base, with 13 bases lying between them. Germline CDR1 is LNHDA and CDR2 is SQIVND (reference sequence).

This rearrangement joins TRBV5-1 to TRBJ2-7; D might be TRBD1 or TRBD2, each matching 5 bases. Trimming cost V 7 bases and J 7 bases, with 18 bases left between them. This CDR3 region has 13 residues. Germline lookup yields CDR1 SGHRS and CDR2 YFSETQ. CDR3 in amino acids: CASGPGPLGEQYF. As DNA, the CDR3 is TGCGCCAGCGGCCCGGGGCCCTTGGGGGAGCAGTACTTC.

This clone has ten or more counts. The chain uses TRBV5-1 and TRBJ1-1; possibly TRBD1 for D (6 bases). The germline CDR1 and CDR2 sequences are SGHRS and YFSETQ. V shed 1 base and J shed 6 bases, with 10 bases lying between them. CDR3 length: 13 residues. As DNA, the CDR3 is TGCGCCAGCAGCTTGTGGGGGCAGGCTGAAGCTTTCTTT. It yields the protein CASSLWGQAEAFF.

V gene TRBV2 combines with J gene TRBJ2-1; TRBD1 matches 8 bases. J was trimmed by 6 bases and V by 6 bases; bases with no gene match: 7. The CDR3 sequence is 14 residues long. Germline V gene data show CDR1 as SNHLY and CDR2 as FYNNEI. Here the CDR3 reads CASSTGTGFNEQFF. The CDR3 DNA sequence: TGTGCCAGCAGCACCGGGACAGGTTTCAATGAGCAGTTCTTC.

V is TRBV5-1 and J is TRBJ1-3; D is perhaps TRBD1 (5 bases). Germline V gene sequence: CDR1 SGHRS, CDR2 YFSETQ. Between the trimmed V and J ends, which lost 1 base and 4 bases, there was a span of 9 bases. CDR3 size: 14 residues. CDR3 bases: TGCGCCAGCAGCTTGCTAGGGGACGGAAACACCATATATTTT. Encoded protein: CASSLLGDGNTIYF.

The chain joins TRBV11-2 to TRBJ1-6; a possible D gene is TRBD1 (5 bases). CDR1 and CDR2 (germline): SGHAT, FQNNGV. CDR3 size: 14 residues. The V gene lost 5 bases and the J gene lost 9 bases, with 14 bases spanning the gap. CDR3: CASSPPGLGSPLHF. The CDR3 coding sequence is TGTGCCAGCAGCCCTCCAGGGTTAGGTTCACCCCTCCACTTT.

The rearrangement links TRBV5-1 to TRBJ2-5; TRBD1 is a possible D gene (6 bases). Germline CDR1 reads SGHRS; CDR2 reads YFSETQ. The CDR3 covers 15 residues. V lost 3 bases to trimming and J lost 5 bases, with 17 bases between them. The CDR3 loop reads CASSSGAQQGETQYF. The DNA for the CDR3 is TGCGCCAGCAGCTCTGGGGCTCAGCAGGGGGAGACCCAGTACTTC.

This clone showed up many times. V gene TRBV7-6 combines with J gene TRBJ1-1; 9 bases fit TRBD1. The CDR3 consists of 15 residues. Trimming removed 5 bases from V and 5 bases from J; junction bases left unmatched: 9. CDR1 and CDR2 from the germline V gene are SGHVS and FNYEAQ. DNA of the CDR3: TGTGCCAGCAGCGCAGGGGGACAGGGTCGTACTGAAGCTTTCTTT. Its translation: CASSAGGQGRTEAFF.